This TCR beta chain was identified in a study of blood T cell repertoires in COVID-19. Whole-study context: Sites across the United States, Italy and Spain contributed samples from acute and convalescent COVID-19.

The germline gives CDR1 SGHRS, CDR2 YFSETQ. The CDR3 is 15 residues long. The junction had 6 bases not matched to a gene; V was cut back by 3 bases and J by 1 base. Study processing details: Nucleated cell counts were estimated from reference gene primer amplification. Using immunoSEQ multiplex PCR, the repertoire was profiled, and TCRdb retains in-frame clones only, with some absent. V and J calls and clone size come straight from that table; D and trimming were deduced from the DNA. The data contain 110,000 to 150,000 clones, 80% to 90% of them singletons. Cohort assignment relied on participant-reported clinical history. Recovered status applied to Cohort 3 donors who had two consecutive negative PCRs. It also applied to those with clearance or with symptom resolution. This clone has just one count.

This clonotype was sampled from a middle-aged man who had recovered from COVID-19. Sequencing input: PBMCs or T cells enriched from blood (not recorded which). This chain uses TRBV5-1 with TRBJ1-2; the match to TRBD1 covers 7 bases. CDR3 sequence reads: CASSSTGASNYGYTF. In DNA, the CDR3 is TGCGCCAGCAGCTCAACAGGGGCCAGTAACTATGGCTACACCTTC. Full variable domain (remainder filled in from reference TRBV5-1 and TRBJ1-2): KAGVTQTPRYLIKTRGQQVTLSCSPISGHRSVSWYQQTPGQGLQFLFEYFSETQRNKGNFPGRFSGRQFSNSRSEMNVSTLELGDSALYLCASSSTGASNYGYTFGSGTRLTVV.